This T cell receptor (beta chain) was recovered during a study of blood T cell repertoires in COVID-19. Study-wide context: The analysed material was cDNA or gDNA that came from T cells, B-cell-depleted T cells, or PBMCs.

The authors' processing: Nucleated cell number was recorded as an estimate derived from reference gene primer amplification. Profiling relied on immunoSEQ multiplex PCR, and the TCRdb table lists in-frame clones only, not all of them. The V and J calls and clone size come from that table; D and trimming were worked out from the DNA. Of around 250,000 clones listed, about 85% are singletons. Trimming cost V 4 bases and J 0 bases; bases outside gene matches: 5. CDR3 size: 15 residues. In germline, CDR1 is SGHNT, CDR2 YYREEE (reference sequence). The source is a young man who had recovered from COVID-19. The specimen sequenced was peripheral blood. V gene TRBV5-4 combines with J gene TRBJ2-3, with TRBD1 matching 7 bases. CDR3 coding DNA: TGTGCCAGCAGCCCGGGGACAGCGAGCACAGATACGCAGTATTTT. This encodes CASSPGTASTDTQYF. The variable domain in full, with the rest retrieved from reference TRBV5-4 and TRBJ2-3, is ETGVTQSPTHLIKTRGQQVTLRCSSQSGHNTVSWYQQALGQGPQFIFQYYREEENGRGNFPPRFSGLQFPNYSSELNVNALELDDSALYLCASSPGTASTDTQYFGPGTRLTVL.